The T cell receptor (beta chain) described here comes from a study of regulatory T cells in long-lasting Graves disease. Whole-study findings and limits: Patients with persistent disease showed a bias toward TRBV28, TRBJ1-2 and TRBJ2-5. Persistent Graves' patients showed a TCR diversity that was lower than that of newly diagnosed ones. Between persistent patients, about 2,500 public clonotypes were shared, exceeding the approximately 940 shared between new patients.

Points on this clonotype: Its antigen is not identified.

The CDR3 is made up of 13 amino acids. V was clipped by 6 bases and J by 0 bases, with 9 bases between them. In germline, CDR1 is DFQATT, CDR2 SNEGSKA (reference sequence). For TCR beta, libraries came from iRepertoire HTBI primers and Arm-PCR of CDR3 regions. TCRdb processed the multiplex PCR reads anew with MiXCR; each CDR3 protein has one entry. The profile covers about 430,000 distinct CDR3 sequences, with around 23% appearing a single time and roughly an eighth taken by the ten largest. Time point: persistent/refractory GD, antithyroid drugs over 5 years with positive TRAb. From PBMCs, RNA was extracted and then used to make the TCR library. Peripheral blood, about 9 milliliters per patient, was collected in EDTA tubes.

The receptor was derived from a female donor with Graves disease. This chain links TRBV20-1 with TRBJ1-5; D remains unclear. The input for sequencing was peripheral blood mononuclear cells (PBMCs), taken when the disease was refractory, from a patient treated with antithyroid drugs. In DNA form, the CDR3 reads TGCAGTGCACAGACACATAGCAATCAGCCCCAGCATTTT. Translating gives CSAQTHSNQPQHF.